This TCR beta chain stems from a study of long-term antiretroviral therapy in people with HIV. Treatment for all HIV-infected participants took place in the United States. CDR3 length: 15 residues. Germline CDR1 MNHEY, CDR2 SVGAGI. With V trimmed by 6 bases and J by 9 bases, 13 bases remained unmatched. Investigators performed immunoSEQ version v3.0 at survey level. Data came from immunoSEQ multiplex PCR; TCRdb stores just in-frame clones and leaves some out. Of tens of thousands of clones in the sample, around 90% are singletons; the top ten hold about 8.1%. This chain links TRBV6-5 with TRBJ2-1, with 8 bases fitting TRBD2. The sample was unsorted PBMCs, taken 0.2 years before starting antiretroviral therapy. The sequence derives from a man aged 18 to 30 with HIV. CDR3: CASSYRAGAGGEQFF. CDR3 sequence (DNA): TGTGCCAGCAGCTATAGAGCGGGGGCTGGCGGTGAGCAGTTCTTC.